The source of this T cell receptor (beta chain) is a study of glioma-infiltrating T cells. Overall study results and limits: Tissue-blood divergence was below expectation in non-neoplastic patients, above in gliomas. CDR3 overlap between tissue and blood was very small.

TCR alpha and beta CDR3 regions were amplified from RNA using iRepertoire nested multiplex PCR. A single record per CDR3 protein comes from TCRdb applying MiXCR to the multiplex PCR reads. This sample has around 190,000 distinct CDR3 sequences, with over 40% found just once. Comment on this clonotype: Its specificity is unknown.

Sequenced sample: glioma tissue, nonneoplastic brain tissue, or PBMCs (not recorded which). This clonotype was sampled from a human donor with low-grade glioma or glioblastoma, undergoing nonglioma brain surgery, or in good health (not recorded which).

CDR3 amino acids: CASSPKDPRKYGYTF. The DNA of the CDR3 is TGTGCCAGCAGCCCAAAGGACCCCCGAAAGTATGGCTACACCTTC. This chain links TRBV6-5 with TRBJ1-2; D remains unclear. The CDR3 has 15 residues. V dropped 6 bases and J dropped 5 bases, with 19 bases sitting between them. Germline-derived CDR1 and CDR2 are MNHEY and SVGAGI.